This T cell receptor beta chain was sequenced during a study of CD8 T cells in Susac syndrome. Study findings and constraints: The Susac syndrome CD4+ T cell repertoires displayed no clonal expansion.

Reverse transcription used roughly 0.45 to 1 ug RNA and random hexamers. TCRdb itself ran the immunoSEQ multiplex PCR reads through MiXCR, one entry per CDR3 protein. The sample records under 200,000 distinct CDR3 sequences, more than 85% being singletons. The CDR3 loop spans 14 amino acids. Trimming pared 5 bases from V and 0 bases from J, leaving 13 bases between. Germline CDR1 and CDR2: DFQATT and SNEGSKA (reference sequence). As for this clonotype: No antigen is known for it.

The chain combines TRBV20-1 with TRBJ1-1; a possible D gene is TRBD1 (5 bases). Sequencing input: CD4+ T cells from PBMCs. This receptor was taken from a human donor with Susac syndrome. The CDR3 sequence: CSALKQEMNTEAFF. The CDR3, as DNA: TGCAGTGCTCTGAAACAGGAGATGAACACTGAAGCTTTCTTT.